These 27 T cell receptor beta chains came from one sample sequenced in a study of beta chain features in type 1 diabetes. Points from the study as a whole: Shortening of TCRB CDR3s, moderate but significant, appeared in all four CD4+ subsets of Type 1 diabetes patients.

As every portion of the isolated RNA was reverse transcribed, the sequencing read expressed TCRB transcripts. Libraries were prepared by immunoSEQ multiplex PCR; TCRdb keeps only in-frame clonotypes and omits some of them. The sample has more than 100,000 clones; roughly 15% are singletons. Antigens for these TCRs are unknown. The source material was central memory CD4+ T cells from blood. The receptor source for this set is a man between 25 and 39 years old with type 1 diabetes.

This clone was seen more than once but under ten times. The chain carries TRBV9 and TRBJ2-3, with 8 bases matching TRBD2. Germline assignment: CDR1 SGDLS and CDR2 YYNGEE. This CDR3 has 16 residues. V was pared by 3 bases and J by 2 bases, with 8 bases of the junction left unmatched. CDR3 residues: CASSAGPSGYTDTQYF. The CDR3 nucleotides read TGTGCCAGCAGCGCGGGCCCTAGCGGGTACACAGATACGCAGTATTTT.

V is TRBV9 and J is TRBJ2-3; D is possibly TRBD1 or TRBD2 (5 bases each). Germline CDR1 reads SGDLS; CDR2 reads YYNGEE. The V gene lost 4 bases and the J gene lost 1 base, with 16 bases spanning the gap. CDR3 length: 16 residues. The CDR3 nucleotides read TGTGCCAGCAGCACCCGTGAGGGGATCGGCACAGATACGCAGTATTTT. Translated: CASSTREGIGTDTQYF.

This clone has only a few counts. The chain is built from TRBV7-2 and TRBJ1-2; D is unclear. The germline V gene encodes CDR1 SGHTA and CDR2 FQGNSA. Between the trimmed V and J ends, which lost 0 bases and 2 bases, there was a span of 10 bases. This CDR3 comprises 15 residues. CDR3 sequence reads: CASSLAYGENYGYTF. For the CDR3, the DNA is TGTGCCAGCAGCTTAGCCTATGGGGAAAACTATGGCTACACCTTC.

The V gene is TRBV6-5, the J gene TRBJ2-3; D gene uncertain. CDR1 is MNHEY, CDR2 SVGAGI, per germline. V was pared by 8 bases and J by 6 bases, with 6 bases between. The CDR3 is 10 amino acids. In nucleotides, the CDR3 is TGTGCCAGCGGTGGCGATACGCAGTATTTT. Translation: CASGGDTQYF.

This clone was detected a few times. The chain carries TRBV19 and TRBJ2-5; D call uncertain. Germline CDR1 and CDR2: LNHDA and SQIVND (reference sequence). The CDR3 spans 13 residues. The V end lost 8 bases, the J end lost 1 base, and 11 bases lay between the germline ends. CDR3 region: CASSGRLQETQYF. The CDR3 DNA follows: TGTGCCAGTTCCGGACGGCTCCAAGAGACCCAGTACTTC. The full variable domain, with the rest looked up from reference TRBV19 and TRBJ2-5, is DGGITQSPKYLFRKEGQNVTLSCEQNLNHDAMYWYRQDPGQGLRLIYYSQIVNDFQKGDIAEGYSVSREKKESFPLTVTSAQKNPTAFYLCASSGRLQETQYFGPGTRLLVL.

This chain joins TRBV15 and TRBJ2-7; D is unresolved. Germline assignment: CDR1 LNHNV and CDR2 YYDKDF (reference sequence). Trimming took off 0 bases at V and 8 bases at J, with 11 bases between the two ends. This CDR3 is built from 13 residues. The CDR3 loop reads CATSRDHDTQQYF. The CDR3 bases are TGTGCCACCAGCAGAGATCACGACACCCAGCAGTACTTC.

The CDR3 DNA sequence: TGTGCCAGCAGCCTCGCTGACAATGAGCAGTTCTTC. The encoded protein is CASSLADNEQFF. This chain uses TRBV11-2 with TRBJ2-1; D ambiguous. The CDR3 runs to 12 residues. V was trimmed by 5 bases and J by 5 bases, leaving 7 bases between them. Germline loops: CDR1 SGHAT, CDR2 FQNNGV.

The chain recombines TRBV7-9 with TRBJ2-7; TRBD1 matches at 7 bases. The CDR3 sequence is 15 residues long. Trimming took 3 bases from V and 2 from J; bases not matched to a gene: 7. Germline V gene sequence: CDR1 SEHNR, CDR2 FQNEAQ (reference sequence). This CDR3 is CASSFSGQDPYEQYF. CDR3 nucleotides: TGTGCCAGCAGCTTCAGTGGACAGGACCCCTACGAGCAGTACTTC.

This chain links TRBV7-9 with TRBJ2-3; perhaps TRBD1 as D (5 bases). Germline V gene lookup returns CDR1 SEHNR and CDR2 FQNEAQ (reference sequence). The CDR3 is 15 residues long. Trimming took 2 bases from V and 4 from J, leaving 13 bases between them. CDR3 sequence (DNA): TGTGCCAGCAGCTTATTGTCGCCAGGGTCAGATACGCAGTATTTT. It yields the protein CASSLLSPGSDTQYF.

As DNA, the CDR3 is TGTGCCAGCAGTGAGCGCTACGCACGGGGGCAGAGGGCATCCGGTGAGCAGTTCTTC. Encoded protein: CASSERYARGQRASGEQFF. The chain joins TRBV6-1 to TRBJ2-1; D may correspond to TRBD1 or TRBD2 (6 bases each). The CDR3 is made up of 19 amino acids. V was pared by 3 bases and J by 9 bases, with 30 bases between. Per germline, CDR1 MNHNS and CDR2 SASEGT.

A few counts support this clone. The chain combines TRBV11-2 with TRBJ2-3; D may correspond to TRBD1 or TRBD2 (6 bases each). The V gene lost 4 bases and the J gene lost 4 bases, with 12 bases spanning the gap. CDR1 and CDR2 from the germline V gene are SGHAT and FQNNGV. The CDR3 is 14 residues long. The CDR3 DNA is TGTGCCAGCAGCTCCAACAGGGAGGCAGATACGCAGTATTTT. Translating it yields CASSSNREADTQYF. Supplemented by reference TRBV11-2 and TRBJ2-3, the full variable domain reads EAGVAQSPRYKIIEKRQSVAFWCNPISGHATLYWYQQILGQGPKLLIQFQNNGVVDDSQLPKDRFSAERLKGVDSTLKIQPAKLEDSAVYLCASSSNREADTQYFGPGTRLTVL.

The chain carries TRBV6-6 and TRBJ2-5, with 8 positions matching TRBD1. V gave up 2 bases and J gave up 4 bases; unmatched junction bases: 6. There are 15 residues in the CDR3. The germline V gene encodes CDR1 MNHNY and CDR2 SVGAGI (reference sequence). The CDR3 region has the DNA TGTGCCAGCAGTTACAGCAGGGGGCTCGTAGAGACCCAGTACTTC. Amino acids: CASSYSRGLVETQYF.

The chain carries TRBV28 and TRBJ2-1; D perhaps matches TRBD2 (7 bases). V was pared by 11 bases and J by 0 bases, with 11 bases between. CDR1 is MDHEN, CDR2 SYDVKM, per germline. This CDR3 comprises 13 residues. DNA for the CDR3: TGTGCCGCTGGGGGGGCCTCCTACAATGAGCAGTTCTTC. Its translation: CAAGGASYNEQFF.

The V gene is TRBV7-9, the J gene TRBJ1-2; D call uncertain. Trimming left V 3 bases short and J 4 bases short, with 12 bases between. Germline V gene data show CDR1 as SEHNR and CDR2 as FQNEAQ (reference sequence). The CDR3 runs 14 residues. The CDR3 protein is CASSLEGKSYGYTF. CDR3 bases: TGTGCCAGCAGCTTGGAGGGCAAGAGCTATGGCTACACCTTC.

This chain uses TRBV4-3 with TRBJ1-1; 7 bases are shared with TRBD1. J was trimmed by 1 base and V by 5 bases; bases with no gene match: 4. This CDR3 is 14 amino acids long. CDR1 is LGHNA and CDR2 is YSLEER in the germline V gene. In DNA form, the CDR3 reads TGCGCCAGCAGCGTCCGGGACAGGAACACTGAAGCTTTCTTT. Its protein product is CASSVRDRNTEAFF.

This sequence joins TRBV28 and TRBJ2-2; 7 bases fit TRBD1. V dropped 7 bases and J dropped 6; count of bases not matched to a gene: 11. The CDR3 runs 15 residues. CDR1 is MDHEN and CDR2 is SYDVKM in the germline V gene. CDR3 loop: CASNLSTGSPGELFF. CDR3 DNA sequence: TGTGCCAGCAACTTGTCGACAGGGAGTCCCGGGGAGCTGTTTTTT.

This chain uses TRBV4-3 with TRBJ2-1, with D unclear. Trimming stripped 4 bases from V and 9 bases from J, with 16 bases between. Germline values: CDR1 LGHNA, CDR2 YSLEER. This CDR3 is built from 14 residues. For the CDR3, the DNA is TGCGCCAGCAGCCCCTCAGTACAGTTCGGTGAGCAGTTCTTC. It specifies CASSPSVQFGEQFF.

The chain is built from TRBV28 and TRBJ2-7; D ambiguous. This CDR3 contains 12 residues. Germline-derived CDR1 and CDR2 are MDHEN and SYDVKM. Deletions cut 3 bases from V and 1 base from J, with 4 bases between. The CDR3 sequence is CASSLGSYEQYF. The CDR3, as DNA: TGTGCCAGCAGTTTGGGATCCTACGAGCAGTACTTC.

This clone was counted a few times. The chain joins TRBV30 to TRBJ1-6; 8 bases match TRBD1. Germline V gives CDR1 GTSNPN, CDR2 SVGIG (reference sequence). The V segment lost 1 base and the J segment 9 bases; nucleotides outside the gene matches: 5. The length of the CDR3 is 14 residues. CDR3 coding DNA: TGTGCCTGGAGTGGCGGAGACAGGGGTTCACCCCTCCACTTT. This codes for CAWSGGDRGSPLHF.

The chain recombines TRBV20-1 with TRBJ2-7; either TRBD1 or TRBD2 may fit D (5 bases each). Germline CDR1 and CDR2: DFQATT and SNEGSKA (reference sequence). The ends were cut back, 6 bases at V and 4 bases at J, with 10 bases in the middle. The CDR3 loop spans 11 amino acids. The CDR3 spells CSAPGRYEQYF. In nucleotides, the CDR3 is TGCAGTGCCCCGGGACGGTACGAGCAGTACTTC.

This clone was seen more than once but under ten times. CDR3 sequence reads: CSVEAQMMGNEQFF. DNA of the CDR3: TGCAGCGTTGAAGCCCAGATGATGGGTAATGAGCAGTTCTTC. The chain combines TRBV29-1 with TRBJ2-1; D remains unclear. The V end was cut by 1 base, the J end by 7 bases, with 14 bases between. From germline, CDR1 is SQVTM and CDR2 ANQGSEA. The CDR3 is 14 residues long.

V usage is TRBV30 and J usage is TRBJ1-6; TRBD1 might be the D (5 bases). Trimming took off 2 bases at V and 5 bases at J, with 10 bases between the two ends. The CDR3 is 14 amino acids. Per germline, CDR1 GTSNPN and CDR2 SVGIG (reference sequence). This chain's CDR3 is CAWSLRGNNSPLHF. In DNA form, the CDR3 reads TGTGCCTGGAGTCTCCGGGGGAATAATTCACCCCTCCACTTT.

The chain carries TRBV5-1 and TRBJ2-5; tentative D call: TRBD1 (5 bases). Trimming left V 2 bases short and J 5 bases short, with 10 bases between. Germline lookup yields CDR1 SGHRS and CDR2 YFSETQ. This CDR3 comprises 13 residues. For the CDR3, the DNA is TGCGCCAGCAGCTTCACAGGTTGGGAGACCCAGTACTTC. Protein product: CASSFTGWETQYF.

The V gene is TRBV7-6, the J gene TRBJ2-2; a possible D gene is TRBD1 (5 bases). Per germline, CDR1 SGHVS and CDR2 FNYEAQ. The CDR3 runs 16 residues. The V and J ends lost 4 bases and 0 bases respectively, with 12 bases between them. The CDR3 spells CASSSYRRPNTGELFF. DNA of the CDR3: TGTGCCAGCAGCTCATACAGGAGACCGAACACCGGGGAGCTGTTTTTT.

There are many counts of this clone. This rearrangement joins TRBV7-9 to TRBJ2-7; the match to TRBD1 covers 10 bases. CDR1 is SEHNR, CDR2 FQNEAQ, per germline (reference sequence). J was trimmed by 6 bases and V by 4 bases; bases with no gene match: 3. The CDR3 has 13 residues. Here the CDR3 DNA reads TGTGCCAGCAGCTATGGACAGGGGGGCGAGCAGTACTTC. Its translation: CASSYGQGGEQYF.

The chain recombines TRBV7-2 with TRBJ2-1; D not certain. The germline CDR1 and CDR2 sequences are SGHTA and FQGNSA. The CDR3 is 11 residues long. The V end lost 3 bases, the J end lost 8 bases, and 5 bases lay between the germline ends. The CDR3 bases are TGTGCCAGCAGCTTGTTCGATGAGCAGTTCTTC. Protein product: CASSLFDEQFF.

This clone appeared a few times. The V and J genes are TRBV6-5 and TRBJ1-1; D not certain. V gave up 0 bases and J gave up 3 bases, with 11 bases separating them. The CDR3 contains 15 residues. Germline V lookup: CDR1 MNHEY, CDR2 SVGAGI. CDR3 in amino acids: CASSYSPGLDTEAFF. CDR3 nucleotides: TGTGCCAGCAGTTACTCGCCGGGGTTGGACACTGAAGCTTTCTTT.